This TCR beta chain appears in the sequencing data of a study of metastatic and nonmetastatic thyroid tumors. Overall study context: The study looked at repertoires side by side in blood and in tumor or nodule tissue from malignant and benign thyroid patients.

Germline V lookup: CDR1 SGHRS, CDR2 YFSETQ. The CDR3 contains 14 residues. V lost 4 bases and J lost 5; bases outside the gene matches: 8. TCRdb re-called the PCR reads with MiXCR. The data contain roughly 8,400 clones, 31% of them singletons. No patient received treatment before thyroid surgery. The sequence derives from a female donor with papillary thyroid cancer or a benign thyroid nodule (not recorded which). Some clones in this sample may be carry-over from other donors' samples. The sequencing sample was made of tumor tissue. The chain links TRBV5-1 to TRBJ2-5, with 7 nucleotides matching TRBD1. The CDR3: CASSTGTALETQYF. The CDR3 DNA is TGCGCCAGCAGCACCGGGACAGCTCTGGAGACCCAGTACTTC.